The sequence of this T cell receptor (beta chain) was determined in a study of T cells in Graves' hyperthyroidism and ophthalmopathy. Amplification yielded TCR beta CDR3 regions, with RNA transcripts as the source. Using the HTBI primer set, a first-round RT-PCR was run on the TCR CDR3. TCRdb called the multiplex PCR reads again in MiXCR, with one record for every CDR3 protein. The top ten hold 28% of the sample, which has 300,000 to 450,000 distinct CDR3 sequences, approximately 14% seen once. For the diagnoses, clinical symptoms, serum thyroxine and TRAb, thyroid ultrasound and orbital computed tomography were used. The specimen sequenced was blood. The sequence was collected from a woman under 30 with Graves' hyperthyroidism that later progressed to Graves' ophthalmopathy.

The CDR3 DNA sequence: TGCAGTGCTAGAGATGTAGCGGGAAGAGAGACCCAGTACTTC. Its protein product is CSARDVAGRETQYF. The V and J genes are TRBV20-1 and TRBJ2-5; TRBD2 agrees at 8 bases. CDR1 is DFQATT and CDR2 is SNEGSKA in the germline V gene (reference sequence). The CDR3 has 14 residues. Unmatched junction bases numbered 4, after V lost 0 bases and J lost 4 bases.